Each of the 25 T cell receptor beta chains below was sequenced from the same sample in a study of T cell responses to AZD1222 COVID-19 vaccine. Only in-frame clones appear in the TCRdb table, and some are missing; sequencing was by immunoSEQ multiplex PCR. The table lists about 83,000 clones, 86% of them singletons. The sample consisted of peripheral blood, taken on day 0 of AZD1222 vaccination. The origin of the receptors is an adult in good health.

The chain links TRBV27 to TRBJ1-2, with no clear D. From germline, CDR1 is MNHEY and CDR2 SMNVEV (reference sequence). Trimming cost V 6 bases and J 5 bases, with 19 bases left between them. The CDR3 sequence is 15 residues long. CDR3 in amino acids: CASRSFGDFNYGYTF. The CDR3 DNA reads as TGTGCCAGCAGATCTTTCGGGGATTTTAATTATGGCTACACCTTC.

This chain uses TRBV13 with TRBJ1-6; 12 positions agree with TRBD1. The CDR3 spans 17 residues. Per the germline V gene, CDR1 is PRHDT and CDR2 is FYEKMQ (reference sequence). V gave up 3 bases and J gave up 10 bases; unmatched junction bases: 10. As DNA, the CDR3 is TGTGCCAGCAGCTTCTCCTGGGACAGGGGGCATGGCTCACCCCTCCACTTT. Its protein product is CASSFSWDRGHGSPLHF.

CDR3 sequence (DNA): TGTGCCAGCAGCTTGAGTGCTGGCGGCGAGTATGGCTACACCTTC. It codes for CASSLSAGGEYGYTF. The V gene is TRBV7-9, the J gene TRBJ1-2; D unclear. The CDR3 runs to 15 residues. Germline values: CDR1 SEHNR, CDR2 FQNEAQ (reference sequence). Trimming shortened V by 3 bases and J by 5 bases, and 16 bases separated the two germline ends.

This clone was found a few times. The chain joins TRBV2 to TRBJ2-1; D is unresolved. The CDR3 runs to 12 residues. The V end was cut by 3 bases, the J end by 7 bases, with 7 bases between. Germline V lookup: CDR1 SNHLY, CDR2 FYNNEI. Here the CDR3 reads CASSDGPNEQFF. CDR3 DNA: TGTGCCAGCAGTGACGGGCCTAATGAGCAGTTCTTC.

The CDR3 is CSASLGLGQPQHF. CDR3 coding DNA: TGCAGTGCTAGTCTAGGGCTCGGTCAGCCCCAGCATTTT. V is TRBV20-1 and J is TRBJ1-5; D not resolved. Germline V gives CDR1 DFQATT, CDR2 SNEGSKA (reference sequence). Trimming removed 3 bases from V and 6 bases from J, with 12 bases in between. The CDR3 spans 13 residues.

The V call is TRBV5-1, the J call TRBJ1-2; D is ambiguous. V shed 4 bases and J shed 4 bases, with 8 bases lying between them. CDR3 length: 12 amino acids. CDR1 and CDR2 from the germline V gene are SGHRS and YFSETQ. The CDR3 spells CASSPDGYGYTF. The CDR3 bases are TGCGCCAGCAGCCCGGACGGCTATGGCTACACCTTC.

The CDR3 sequence is CASSSTLDSGETQYF. CDR3 sequence (DNA): TGTGCCAGCAGTTCCACGCTGGATAGTGGAGAGACCCAGTACTTC. This rearrangement joins TRBV28 to TRBJ2-5; D remains unclear. CDR3 length: 15 residues. The V gene's germline CDR1 is MDHEN and CDR2 SYDVKM. Trimming removed 4 bases at V and 4 bases at J, with 16 bases between.

This chain links TRBV7-9 with TRBJ2-7, with 11 positions matching TRBD2. Per the germline V gene, CDR1 is SEHNR and CDR2 is FQNEAQ (reference sequence). The V gene end was trimmed by 5 bases and the J gene end by 2 bases; junction bases not matched to a gene: 8. The CDR3 loop spans 16 amino acids. In DNA, the CDR3 is TGTGCCAGCAGCCCCCCCGGGACTAGCGGTACCTACGAGCAGTACTTC. Translating gives CASSPPGTSGTYEQYF.

CDR3 sequence: CASGTVNEKLFF. The CDR3 coding sequence is TGTGCCTCGGGGACAGTTAATGAAAAACTGTTTTTT. The chain is built from TRBV6-5 and TRBJ1-4, with 7 bases aligning to TRBD1. Germline V gives CDR1 MNHEY, CDR2 SVGAGI. The CDR3 is 12 residues long. The V segment lost 11 bases and the J segment 4 bases; nucleotides outside the gene matches: 4.

The V and J genes are TRBV14 and TRBJ2-2; no definite D call. CDR1 is SGHDN, CDR2 FVKESK, per germline. The CDR3 spans 14 residues. The V and J ends lost 1 base and 7 bases respectively, with 10 bases between them. CDR3 residues: CASSQASWGGELFF. CDR3 bases: TGTGCCAGCAGCCAAGCTTCTTGGGGCGGGGAGCTGTTTTTT. Filled out from reference TRBV14 and TRBJ2-2, the complete variable domain reads EAGVTQFPSHSVIEKGQTVTLRCDPISGHDNLYWYRRVMGKEIKFLLHFVKESKQDESGMPNNRFLAERTGGTYSTLKVQPAELEDSGVYFCASSQASWGGELFFGEGSRLTVL.

The rearrangement uses TRBV28 and TRBJ2-3, with 7 bases that match TRBD2. Unmatched junction bases numbered 14, after V lost 7 bases and J lost 7 bases. The CDR3 is 15 residues long. Germline CDR1 MDHEN, CDR2 SYDVKM. CDR3 sequence reads: CASTSSGMSANTQYF. The CDR3 DNA is TGTGCCAGCACCTCTAGCGGTATGAGCGCAAATACGCAGTATTTT.

J is TRBJ2-5 and V is TRBV4-2, with 8 bases fitting TRBD1. The V gene's germline CDR1 is LGHNA and CDR2 YNFKEQ. The CDR3 covers 17 residues. V lost 1 base, J lost 5 bases, and 12 bases stayed unmatched. Here the CDR3 reads CASSQGNRGALWETQYF. In DNA form, the CDR3 reads TGTGCCAGCAGCCAAGGGAACAGGGGGGCGCTGTGGGAGACCCAGTACTTC.

V usage is TRBV6-5 and J usage is TRBJ2-1; 10 bases are a match to TRBD2. The germline V gene encodes CDR1 MNHEY and CDR2 SVGAGI. The junction had 3 bases not matched to a gene; V was cut back by 6 bases and J by 4 bases. The CDR3 extends over 14 amino acids. In DNA form, the CDR3 reads TGTGCCAGCAGGGGGACTAGCGCTTACAATGAGCAGTTCTTC. It specifies CASRGTSAYNEQFF.

The chain is built from TRBV2 and TRBJ1-5; possibly TRBD1 for D (5 bases). Trimming removed 6 bases from V and 5 bases from J, with 17 bases in between. The germline CDR1 and CDR2 sequences are SNHLY and FYNNEI. The CDR3 totals 15 residues. The CDR3: CASRRQSGTDQPQHF. In DNA form, the CDR3 reads TGTGCCAGCAGGAGACAGTCCGGGACTGATCAGCCCCAGCATTTT. Full variable domain (rest looked up from reference TRBV2 and TRBJ1-5): EPEVTQTPSHQVTQMGQEVILRCVPISNHLYFYWYRQILGQKVEFLVSFYNNEISEKSEIFDDQFSVERPDGSNFTLKIRSTKLEDSAMYFCASRRQSGTDQPQHFGDGTRLSIL.

This clone was counted between two and nine times. The V call is TRBV2, the J call TRBJ2-7; D perhaps matches TRBD2 (6 bases). The V and J ends lost 11 bases and 6 bases respectively, with 20 bases between them. Germline CDR1 reads SNHLY; CDR2 reads FYNNEI. The CDR3 is made up of 13 amino acids. The CDR3, as DNA: TGTGCCGGAGGGGTGACAAAGGCTGGCGAGCAGTACTTC. Translating gives CAGGVTKAGEQYF.

The genes are TRBV6-1 and TRBJ1-5; D gene uncertain. V was clipped by 1 base and J by 6 bases, with 7 bases between them. Germline loops: CDR1 MNHNS, CDR2 SASEGT. This CDR3 comprises 13 residues. CDR3 sequence: CASSEGARQPQHF. CDR3 DNA sequence: TGTGCCAGCAGTGAAGGGGCGCGTCAGCCCCAGCATTTT.

V and J are TRBV19 and TRBJ1-5; D is ambiguous. CDR3 length: 16 residues. Germline V gene sequence: CDR1 LNHDA, CDR2 SQIVND (reference sequence). V lost 3 bases and J lost 1, with 13 bases in between. CDR3 sequence reads: CASSIYGSASNQPQHF. The DNA for the CDR3 is TGTGCCAGTAGTATTTACGGGTCGGCAAGCAATCAGCCCCAGCATTTT.

The V call is TRBV5-1, the J call TRBJ2-3; 14 nucleotides match TRBD2. The CDR3 totals 17 residues. Germline CDR1 reads SGHRS; CDR2 reads YFSETQ. V dropped 2 bases and J dropped 4; count of bases not matched to a gene: 6. The CDR3 sequence: CASSFAGTSGGADTQYF. The CDR3 region has the DNA TGCGCCAGCAGCTTCGCCGGGACTAGCGGGGGCGCAGATACGCAGTATTTT. The whole variable domain, filled in from reference TRBV5-1 and TRBJ2-3, reads KAGVTQTPRYLIKTRGQQVTLSCSPISGHRSVSWYQQTPGQGLQFLFEYFSETQRNKGNFPGRFSGRQFSNSRSEMNVSTLELGDSALYLCASSFAGTSGGADTQYFGPGTRLTVL.

This chain joins TRBV7-9 and TRBJ2-3; 10 bases match TRBD2. J was trimmed by 8 bases and V by 2 bases; bases with no gene match: 16. The germline gives CDR1 SEHNR, CDR2 FQNEAQ (reference sequence). This CDR3 contains 18 residues. CDR3: CASSLPTRLAGVGGTQYF. DNA of the CDR3: TGTGCCAGCAGCTTACCGACCCGGCTAGCGGGAGTGGGAGGTACGCAGTATTTT.

The chain joins TRBV29-1 to TRBJ2-7; 10 bases fit TRBD1. CDR3 length: 14 amino acids. The germline gives CDR1 SQVTM, CDR2 ANQGSEA. The junction had 12 bases not matched to a gene; V was cut back by 7 bases and J by 6 bases. DNA for the CDR3: TGCAGCGCCTCGACAGGGGGCGGAGAGAGCGAGCAGTACTTC. Translating it yields CSASTGGGESEQYF.

The V and J genes are TRBV5-1 and TRBJ1-1; TRBD1 matches 7 bases. This CDR3 region has 14 residues. Germline V CDR1 and CDR2: SGHRS, YFSETQ. J gave up 5 bases and V 4 bases, and 8 bases lay outside the gene matches. CDR3 DNA: TGCGCCAGCAGCCTCCTAACAGGGGTGACTGAAGCTTTCTTT. It is translated as CASSLLTGVTEAFF.

V usage is TRBV5-1 and J usage is TRBJ1-2; no clear D. V was clipped by 3 bases and J by 0 bases, with 12 bases between them. CDR1 and CDR2 from the germline V gene are SGHRS and YFSETQ. The CDR3 consists of 15 residues. CDR3 nucleotides: TGCGCCAGCAGCTCCCCCCTTGGGACTAACTATGGCTACACCTTC. This encodes CASSSPLGTNYGYTF.

The genes are TRBV6-4 and TRBJ1-1, with TRBD1 as a possible D gene (5 bases). Per the germline V gene, CDR1 is MRHNA and CDR2 is SNTAGT. The CDR3 has 13 amino acids. V was clipped by 6 bases and J by 0 bases, with 8 bases between them. CDR3 DNA sequence: TGTGCCAGCAGCCTGGGGCTGAACACTGAAGCTTTCTTT. Translating it yields CASSLGLNTEAFF.

The chain combines TRBV7-9 with TRBJ1-6, with D maybe TRBD1 (6 bases). The CDR3 is 15 amino acids. CDR1 is SEHNR and CDR2 is FQNEAQ in the germline V gene (reference sequence). V gave up 4 bases and J gave up 6 bases, with 13 bases separating them. The CDR3: CASSSAGTFNSPLHF. The CDR3 nucleotides are TGTGCCAGCAGCTCCGCCGGGACATTTAATTCACCCCTCCACTTT. The full variable domain, its missing parts supplied by reference TRBV7-9 and TRBJ1-6, is DTGVSQNPRHKITKRGQNVTFRCDPISEHNRLYWYRQTLGQGPEFLTYFQNEAQLEKSRLLSDRFSAERPKGSFSTLEIQRTEQGDSAMYLCASSSAGTFNSPLHFGNGTRLTVT.

V gene TRBV4-2 combines with J gene TRBJ2-3; 9 bases are shared with TRBD2. The J segment lost 2 bases and the V segment lost 4 bases, leaving 13 bases of the junction unmatched. This CDR3 comprises 18 residues. Germline values: CDR1 LGHNA, CDR2 YNFKEQ. The CDR3 spells CASSRSPSSGGLTDTQYF. The CDR3 nucleotides read TGTGCCAGCAGCCGAAGTCCCTCCAGCGGGGGGCTCACAGATACGCAGTATTTT.